This TCR beta chain comes out of a study of blood T cell repertoires in COVID-19. The overall study: The United States, Italy and Spain provided the acute and convalescent COVID-19 samples. T cells, B-cell-depleted T cells, or PBMCs provided the cDNA or gDNA that served as material.

The CDR3 covers 14 residues. The V end was cut by 6 bases, the J end by 7 bases, with 13 bases between. The germline CDR1 and CDR2 sequences are MNHEY and SMNVEV (reference sequence). As handled by the study authors: From reference gene primer amplification, estimates of nucleated cell counts were derived. Assay: immunoSEQ multiplex PCR; the TCRdb copy retains only in-frame clones and omits some. V, J and clone size are taken as reported in that table, and D and trimming were inferred from the DNA itself. The repertoire holds roughly 79,000 clones, with approximately 80% as singletons. This sequence was found in a man between 60 and 75 years old with active or convalescent COVID-19. Sequenced: peripheral blood. This chain links TRBV27 with TRBJ1-6, with D perhaps TRBD1 (6 bases). CDR3 sequence (DNA): TGTGCCAGCAGAACGGACAGAGTAAATTCACCCCTCCACTTT. It translates to CASRTDRVNSPLHF.